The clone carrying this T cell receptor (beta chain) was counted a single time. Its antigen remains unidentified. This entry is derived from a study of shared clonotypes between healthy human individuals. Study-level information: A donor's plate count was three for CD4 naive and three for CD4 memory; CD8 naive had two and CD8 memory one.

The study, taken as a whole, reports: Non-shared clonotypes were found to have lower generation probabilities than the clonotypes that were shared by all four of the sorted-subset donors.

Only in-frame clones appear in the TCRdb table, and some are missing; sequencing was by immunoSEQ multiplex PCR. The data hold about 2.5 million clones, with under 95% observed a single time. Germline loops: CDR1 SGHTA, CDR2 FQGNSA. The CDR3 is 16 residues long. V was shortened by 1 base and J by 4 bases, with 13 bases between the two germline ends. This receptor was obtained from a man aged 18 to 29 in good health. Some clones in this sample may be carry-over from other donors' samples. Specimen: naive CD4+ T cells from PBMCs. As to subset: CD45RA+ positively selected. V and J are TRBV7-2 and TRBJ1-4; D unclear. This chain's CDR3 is CASSLVTPHRNEKLFF. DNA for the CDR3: TGTGCCAGCAGCTTAGTAACCCCTCACCGTAATGAAAAACTGTTTTTT.